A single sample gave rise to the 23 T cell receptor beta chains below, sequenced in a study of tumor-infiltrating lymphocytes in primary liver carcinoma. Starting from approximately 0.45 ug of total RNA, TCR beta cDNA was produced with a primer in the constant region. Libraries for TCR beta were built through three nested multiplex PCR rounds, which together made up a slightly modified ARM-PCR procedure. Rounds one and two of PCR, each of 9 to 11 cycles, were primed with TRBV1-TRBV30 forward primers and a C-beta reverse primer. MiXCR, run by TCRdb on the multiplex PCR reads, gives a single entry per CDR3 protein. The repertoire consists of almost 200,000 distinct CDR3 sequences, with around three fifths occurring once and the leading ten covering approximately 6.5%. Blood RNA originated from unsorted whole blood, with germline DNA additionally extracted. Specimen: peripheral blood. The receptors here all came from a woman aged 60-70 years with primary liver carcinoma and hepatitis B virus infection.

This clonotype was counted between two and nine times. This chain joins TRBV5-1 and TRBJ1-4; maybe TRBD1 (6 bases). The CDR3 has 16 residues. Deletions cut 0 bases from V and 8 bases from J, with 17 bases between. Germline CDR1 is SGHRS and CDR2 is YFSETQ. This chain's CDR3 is CASSLAAGAQFEKLFF. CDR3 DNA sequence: TGCGCCAGCAGCTTGGCCGCGGGGGCGCAGTTCGAAAAACTGTTTTTT.

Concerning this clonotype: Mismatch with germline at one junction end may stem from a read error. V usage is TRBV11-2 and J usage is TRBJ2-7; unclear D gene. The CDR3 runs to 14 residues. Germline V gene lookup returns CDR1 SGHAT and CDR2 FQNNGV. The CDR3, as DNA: TGTGTCAGCAGCTTAGTTTTAACAGCTTACGAGCAGTACTTC. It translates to CVSSLVLTAYEQYF.

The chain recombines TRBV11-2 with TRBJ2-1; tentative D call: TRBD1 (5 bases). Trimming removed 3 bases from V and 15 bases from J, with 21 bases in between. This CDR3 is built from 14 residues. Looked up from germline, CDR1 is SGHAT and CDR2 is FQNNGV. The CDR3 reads CASSLVQGSGEWFF. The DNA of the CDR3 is TGTGCCAGCAGCTTGGTGCAGGGTTCCGGTGAGTGGTTCTTC.

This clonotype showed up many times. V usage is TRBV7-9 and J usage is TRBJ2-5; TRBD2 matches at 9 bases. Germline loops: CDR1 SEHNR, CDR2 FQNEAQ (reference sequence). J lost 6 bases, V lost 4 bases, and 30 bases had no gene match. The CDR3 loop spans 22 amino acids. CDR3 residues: CASSSSQQGASGRHLRGKTQYF. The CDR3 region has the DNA TGTGCCAGCAGCTCATCACAACAGGGTGCCAGCGGGAGGCACCTCCGGGGGAAGACCCAGTACTTC.

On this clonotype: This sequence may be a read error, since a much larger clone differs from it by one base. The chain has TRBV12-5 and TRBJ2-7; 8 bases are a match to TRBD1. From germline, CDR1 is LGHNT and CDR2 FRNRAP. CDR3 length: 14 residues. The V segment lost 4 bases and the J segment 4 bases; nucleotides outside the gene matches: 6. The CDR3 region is CASGSTGDSYEQYF. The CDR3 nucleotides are TGTGCTAGTGGTTCGACAGGGGACTCTTACGAGCAGTACTTC.

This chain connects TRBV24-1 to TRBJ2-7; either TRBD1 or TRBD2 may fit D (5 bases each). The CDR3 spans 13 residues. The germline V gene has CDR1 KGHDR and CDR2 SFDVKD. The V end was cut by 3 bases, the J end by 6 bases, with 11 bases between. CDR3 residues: CATSDRIGTEQYF. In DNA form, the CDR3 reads TGTGCCACCAGTGATCGAATAGGGACCGAGCAGTACTTC.

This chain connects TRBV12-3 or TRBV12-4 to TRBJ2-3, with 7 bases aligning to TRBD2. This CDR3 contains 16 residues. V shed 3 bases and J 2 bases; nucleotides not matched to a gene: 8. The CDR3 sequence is CASSFTVGGVTDTQYF. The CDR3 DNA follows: TGTGCCAGCAGTTTCACAGTGGGAGGGGTCACAGATACGCAGTATTTT.

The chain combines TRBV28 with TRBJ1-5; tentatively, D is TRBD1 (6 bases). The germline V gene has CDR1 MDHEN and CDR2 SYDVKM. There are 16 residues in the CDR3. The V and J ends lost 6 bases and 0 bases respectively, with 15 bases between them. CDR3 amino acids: CASSLGAGFSNQPQHF. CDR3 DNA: TGTGCCAGCAGCCTGGGGGCAGGTTTTAGCAATCAGCCCCAGCATTTT.

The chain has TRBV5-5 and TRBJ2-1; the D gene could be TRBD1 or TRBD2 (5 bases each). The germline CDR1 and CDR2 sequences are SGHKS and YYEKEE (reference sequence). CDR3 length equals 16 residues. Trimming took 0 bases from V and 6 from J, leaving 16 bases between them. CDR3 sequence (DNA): TGTGCCAGCAGCTTGGACGGGACCAACTTCTGCAATGAGCAGTTCTTC. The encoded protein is CASSLDGTNFCNEQFF.

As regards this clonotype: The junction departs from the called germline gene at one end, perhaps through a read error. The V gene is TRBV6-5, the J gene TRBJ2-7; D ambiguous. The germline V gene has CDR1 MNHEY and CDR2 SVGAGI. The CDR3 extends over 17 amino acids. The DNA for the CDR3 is TGTGCCAGCAGTTCCCCCCCCGGACGCAGGACCTCCTACGAGCAGTGCTTC. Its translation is CASSSPPGRRTSYEQCF.

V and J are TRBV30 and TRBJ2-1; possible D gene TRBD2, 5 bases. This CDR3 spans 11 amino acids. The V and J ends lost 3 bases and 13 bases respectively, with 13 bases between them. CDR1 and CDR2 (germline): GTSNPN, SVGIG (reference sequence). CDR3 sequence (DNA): TGTGCCTGGAGCTCTCATACGGGACAGTTCTTC. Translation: CAWSSHTGQFF.

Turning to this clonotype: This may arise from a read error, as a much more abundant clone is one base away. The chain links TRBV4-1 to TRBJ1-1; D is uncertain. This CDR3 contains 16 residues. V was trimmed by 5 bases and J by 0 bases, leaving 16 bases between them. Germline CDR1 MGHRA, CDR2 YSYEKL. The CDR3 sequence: CASSEADVWLNTEAFF. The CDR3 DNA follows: TGCGCCAGCAGCGAAGCGGACGTATGGTTGAACACTGAAGCTTTCTTT.

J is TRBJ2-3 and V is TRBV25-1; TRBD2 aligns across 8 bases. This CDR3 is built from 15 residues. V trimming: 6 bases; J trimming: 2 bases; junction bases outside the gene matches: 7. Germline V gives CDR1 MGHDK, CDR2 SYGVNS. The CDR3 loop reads CASRGAGGPTDTQYF. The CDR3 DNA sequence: TGTGCCAGCAGGGGGGCGGGAGGCCCCACAGATACGCAGTATTTT.

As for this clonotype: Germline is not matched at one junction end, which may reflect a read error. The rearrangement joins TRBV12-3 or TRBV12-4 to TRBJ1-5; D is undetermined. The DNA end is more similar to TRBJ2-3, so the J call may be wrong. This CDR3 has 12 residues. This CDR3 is CVSSQDHQPQYF. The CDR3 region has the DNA TGTGTCAGCAGTCAGGACCATCAGCCCCAGTATTTT.

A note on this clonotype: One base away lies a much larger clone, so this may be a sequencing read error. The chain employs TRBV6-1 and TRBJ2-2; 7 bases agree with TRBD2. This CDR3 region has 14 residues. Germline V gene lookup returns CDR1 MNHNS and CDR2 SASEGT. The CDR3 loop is CVSSEASGTGELFF. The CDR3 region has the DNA TGTGTCAGCAGTGAGGCTAGCGGCACCGGGGAGCTGTTTTTT.

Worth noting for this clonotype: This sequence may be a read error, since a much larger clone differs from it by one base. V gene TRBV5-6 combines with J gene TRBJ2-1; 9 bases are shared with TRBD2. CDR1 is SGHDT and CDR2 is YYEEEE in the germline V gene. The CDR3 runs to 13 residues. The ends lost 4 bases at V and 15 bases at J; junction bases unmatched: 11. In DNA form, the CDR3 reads TGTGCCAGCAGCACCGAATCGGGACTAGCTTGGTTCTTC. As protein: CASSTESGLAWFF.

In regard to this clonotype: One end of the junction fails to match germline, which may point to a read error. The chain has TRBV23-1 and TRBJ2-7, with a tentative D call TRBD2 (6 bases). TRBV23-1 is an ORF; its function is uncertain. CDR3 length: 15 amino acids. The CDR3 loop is CASSQYSGLLEEQYF. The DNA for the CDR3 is TGCGCCAGTAGTCAATATAGCGGACTGCTGGAAGAGCAGTACTTC.

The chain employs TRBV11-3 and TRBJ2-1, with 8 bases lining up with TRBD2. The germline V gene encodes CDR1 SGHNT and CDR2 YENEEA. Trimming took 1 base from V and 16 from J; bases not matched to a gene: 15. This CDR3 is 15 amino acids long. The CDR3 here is CASSLGAGATIDQFF. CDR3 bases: TGTGCCAGCAGCTTAGGAGCGGGAGCGACGATTGATCAATTCTTC.

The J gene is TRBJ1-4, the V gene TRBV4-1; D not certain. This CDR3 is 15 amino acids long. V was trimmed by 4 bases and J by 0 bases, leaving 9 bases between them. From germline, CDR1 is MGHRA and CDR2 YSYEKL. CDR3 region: CASSLRIATNEKLFF. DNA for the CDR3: TGCGCCAGCAGCCTAAGGATTGCAACTAATGAAAAACTGTTTTTT.

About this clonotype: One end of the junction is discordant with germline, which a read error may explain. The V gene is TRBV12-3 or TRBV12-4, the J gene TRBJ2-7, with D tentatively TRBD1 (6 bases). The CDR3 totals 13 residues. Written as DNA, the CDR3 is TGTGCCAGCAGTACAGGGAGCTCCAACGAGCAGTACTTC. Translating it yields CASSTGSSNEQYF.

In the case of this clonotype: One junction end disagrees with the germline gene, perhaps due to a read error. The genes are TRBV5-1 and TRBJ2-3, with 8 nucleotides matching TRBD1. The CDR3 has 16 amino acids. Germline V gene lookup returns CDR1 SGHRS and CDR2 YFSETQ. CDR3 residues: CASSLAGQGATVTQYF. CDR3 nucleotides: TGCGCCAGCAGCTTGGCCGGGCAGGGGGCCACAGTTACGCAGTATTTT. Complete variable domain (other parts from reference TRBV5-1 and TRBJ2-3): KAGVTQTPRYLIKTRGQQVTLSCSPISGHRSVSWYQQTPGQGLQFLFEYFSETQRNKGNFPGRFSGRQFSNSRSEMNVSTLELGDSALYLCASSLAGQGATVTQYFGPGTRLTVL.

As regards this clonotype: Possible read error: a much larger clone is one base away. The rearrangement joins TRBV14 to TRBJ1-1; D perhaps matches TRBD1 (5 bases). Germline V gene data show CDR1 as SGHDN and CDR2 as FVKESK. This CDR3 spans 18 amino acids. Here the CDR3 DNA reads TGTGCCAGCAGCCGATTCGGACGGGGACTCAGGGCGAACACTGAAACTTTCTTT. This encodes CASSRFGRGLRANTETFF.

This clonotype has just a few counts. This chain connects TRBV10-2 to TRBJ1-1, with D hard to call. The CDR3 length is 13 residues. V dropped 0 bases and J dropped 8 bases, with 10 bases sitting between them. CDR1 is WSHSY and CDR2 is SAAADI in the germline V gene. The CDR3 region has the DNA TGCGCCAGCAGTGAGTCGTCCGGAGGGGAAGCTTTCTTT. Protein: CASSESSGGEAFF.